One and the same sample provided the 30 T cell receptor beta chains below, sequenced in a study of blood T cells in healthy people across ages. For the second PCR, which ran for roughly 6 to 11 cycles, a sample-barcoded 5' primer and a J-beta primer mix were used. TCRdb reprocessed the 5' RACE reads with MiXCR, giving one entry per CDR3 protein. The sample shows some 1,000,000 distinct CDR3 sequences, about 23% of them seen only once. These sequences were also reported in another study, on T cells of mothers and their children.

The sample consisted of blood. The origin of the receptors is a girl aged 2-15 years in good health.

The chain recombines TRBV7-2 with TRBJ2-5, with 8 positions matching TRBD2. The DNA matches TRBJ2-1 better at its end, which makes the J call doubtful. Germline values: CDR1 SGHTA, CDR2 FQGNSA. The CDR3 has 17 residues. CDR3: CASSFPLAGTPLNEQFF. CDR3 in DNA: TGTGCCAGCAGCTTTCCCTTAGCGGGAACACCCCTCAATGAGCAGTTCTTC.

This chain links TRBV3-1 with TRBJ2-1; no clear D. V was pared by 1 base and J by 9 bases, with 16 bases between. The CDR3 is made up of 15 amino acids. Germline V gene sequence: CDR1 LGHDT, CDR2 YNNKEL (reference sequence). The CDR3 sequence is CASSQALAEHGEQFF. The CDR3 DNA is TGTGCCAGCAGCCAAGCACTGGCGGAGCACGGTGAGCAGTTCTTC.

This clonotype was observed a few times. The V gene is TRBV7-2, the J gene TRBJ2-1; 8 bases align to TRBD2. This CDR3 contains 14 residues. Germline loops: CDR1 SGHTA, CDR2 FQGNSA. The trim removed 0 bases at V and 8 bases at J, leaving 3 bases unmatched. The CDR3 DNA is TGTGCCAGCAGCTTAGCATCGGGGGGGGATGAGCAGTTCTTC. Translation gives CASSLASGGDEQFF. The full variable domain, in which reference TRBV7-2 and TRBJ2-1 provide the parts outside the CDR3, is GAGVSQSPSNKVTEKGKDVELRCDPISGHTALYWYRQSLGQGLEFLIYFQGNSAPDKSGLPSDRFSAERTGGSVSTLTIQRTQQEDSAVYLCASSLASGGDEQFFGPGTRLTVL.

The CDR3 spells CASSLDLDRGNGYTF. The CDR3 DNA is TGTGCCAGCAGCTTAGATTTGGACAGGGGGAATGGCTACACCTTC. This chain joins TRBV7-9 and TRBJ1-2; TRBD1 matches 10 bases. J was trimmed by 6 bases and V by 1 base; bases with no gene match: 5. The CDR3 sequence is 15 residues long. CDR1 is SEHNR, CDR2 FQNEAQ, per germline (reference sequence).

In its sample, this clonotype was seen once. CDR3 DNA sequence: TGCAGCCTTCGGACTAGCGGGCCAATGTCCTACAATGAGCAGTTCTTC. Translation gives CSLRTSGPMSYNEQFF. The chain joins TRBV29-1 to TRBJ2-1; 11 bases match TRBD2. Germline CDR1 SQVTM, CDR2 ANQGSEA. Trimming at V came to 8 bases and at J to 1 base, leaving 10 bases not matched to a gene. The length of the CDR3 is 16 residues.

This clonotype appeared a few times. The V gene is TRBV18, the J gene TRBJ1-2; the D gene is possibly TRBD1 (5 bases). The CDR3 runs to 12 residues. V was cut by 4 bases and J by 6 bases, with 9 bases left in between. Per germline, CDR1 KGHSH and CDR2 LQKENI. The CDR3 DNA is TGTGCCAGCTCACAAGACAGAAATGGCTACACCTTC. This codes for CASSQDRNGYTF.

This chain connects TRBV7-2 to TRBJ2-1; no reliable D call. Between the trimmed V and J ends, which lost 3 bases and 3 bases, there was a span of 12 bases. Germline assignment: CDR1 SGHTA and CDR2 FQGNSA. This CDR3 comprises 15 residues. CDR3 amino acids: CASSFIKHVYNEQFF. The DNA of the CDR3 is TGTGCCAGCAGCTTTATAAAGCACGTCTACAATGAGCAGTTCTTC. Based on the CDR3 plus reference TRBV7-2 and TRBJ2-1, the full variable domain is GAGVSQSPSNKVTEKGKDVELRCDPISGHTALYWYRQSLGQGLEFLIYFQGNSAPDKSGLPSDRFSAERTGGSVSTLTIQRTQQEDSAVYLCASSFIKHVYNEQFFGPGTRLTVL.

The chain links TRBV12-3 or TRBV12-4 to TRBJ1-4, with 9 bases matching TRBD1. CDR3 size: 15 residues. J gave up 7 bases and V 1 base, and 4 bases lay outside the gene matches. The CDR3 nucleotides read TGTGCCAGCAGTTTAGAGGGACAGGGCCCTGAAAAACTGTTTTTT. Translating gives CASSLEGQGPEKLFF.

This clonotype was recorded a few times. J is TRBJ1-3 and V is TRBV12-3 or TRBV12-4; unclear D gene. The length of the CDR3 is 17 residues. V lost 2 bases and J lost 0, with 14 bases in between. CDR3 sequence: CASSLIRGALSGNTIYF. The CDR3, as DNA: TGTGCCAGCAGTTTAATCCGAGGCGCCCTCTCTGGAAACACCATATATTTT.

With respect to this clonotype: A junction boundary mismatches the germline segment, possibly from a read error. The chain uses TRBV9 and TRBJ2-3, with 9 bases matching TRBD2. Germline V gives CDR1 SGDLS, CDR2 YYNGEE. The CDR3 is 18 residues long. The CDR3 region is CASSVELGAGGDTDTQCF. The CDR3 nucleotides read TGTGCCAGCAGCGTAGAATTGGGAGCGGGGGGTGACACAGATACGCAGTGTTTT.

This sequence joins TRBV15 and TRBJ1-5; the D gene is possibly TRBD1 (6 bases). The V end lost 2 bases, the J end lost 0 bases, and 8 bases lay between the germline ends. CDR1 is LNHNV, CDR2 YYDKDF, per germline (reference sequence). The CDR3 consists of 15 residues. The CDR3 DNA reads as TGTGCCACCAGCAGACCAGGGGTTAGCAATCAGCCCCAGCATTTT. Its translation is CATSRPGVSNQPQHF.

Regarding this clonotype: The junction departs from the called germline gene at one end, perhaps through a read error. The chain couples TRBV29-1 to TRBJ2-7; D is possibly TRBD1 (7 bases). Germline loops: CDR1 SQVTM, CDR2 ANQGSEA. The CDR3 sequence is 14 residues long. In nucleotides, the CDR3 is TGCAGCGTCCTGGGGGGACAGTCTTACTACGAGCAGTGCTTC. It specifies CSVLGGQSYYEQCF.

This clonotype has only one observation. The chain couples TRBV27 to TRBJ2-4; 7 bases fit TRBD1. J was trimmed by 7 bases and V by 3 bases; bases with no gene match: 3. Germline values: CDR1 MNHEY, CDR2 SMNVEV (reference sequence). The CDR3 totals 13 residues. Here the CDR3 reads CASSFGQANIQYF. The CDR3 nucleotides read TGTGCCAGCAGTTTCGGACAGGCCAACATTCAGTACTTC.

V is TRBV29-1 and J is TRBJ2-1; 11 bases map to TRBD2. J was trimmed by 2 bases and V by 4 bases; bases with no gene match: 7. The CDR3 length is 16 residues. Per the germline V gene, CDR1 is SQVTM and CDR2 is ANQGSEA. The CDR3 spells CSVVGPGLAAYNEQFF. Here the CDR3 DNA reads TGCAGCGTTGTAGGTCCGGGACTAGCGGCCTACAATGAGCAGTTCTTC.

This rearrangement joins TRBV29-1 to TRBJ1-1, with TRBD1 as a possible D gene (5 bases). There are 15 residues in the CDR3. Trimming took off 6 bases at V and 5 bases at J, with 22 bases between the two ends. CDR1 is SQVTM, CDR2 ANQGSEA, per germline. CDR3 coding DNA: TGCAGCGTAACTACAGTGAGGGGCGTGATGACTGAAGCTTTCTTT. This sequence encodes CSVTTVRGVMTEAFF.

The chain recombines TRBV29-1 with TRBJ2-3; D may be TRBD2 (5 bases). Deletions cut 4 bases from V and 6 bases from J, with 14 bases between. CDR1 SQVTM and CDR2 ANQGSEA come from the germline V gene. The CDR3 contains 13 residues. CDR3 amino acids: CSVVAHRGDTQYF. CDR3 DNA sequence: TGCAGCGTTGTGGCCCACAGAGGGGATACGCAGTATTTT.

The chain links TRBV5-1 to TRBJ2-3, with 13 bases identical to TRBD2. V was pared by 4 bases and J by 5 bases, with 7 bases of the junction left unmatched. This CDR3 is 16 amino acids long. Germline assignment: CDR1 SGHRS and CDR2 YFSETQ. For the CDR3, the DNA is TGCGCCAGCAGCCTTACCGGGACTAGCGGGGTAGATACGCAGTATTTT. Its protein product is CASSLTGTSGVDTQYF.

The rearrangement joins TRBV12-3 or TRBV12-4 to TRBJ2-6; 7 bases fit TRBD1. This CDR3 comprises 17 residues. With V trimmed by 5 bases and J by 0 bases, 7 bases remained unmatched. The CDR3 region is CASSPGQDHSGANVLTF. CDR3 in DNA: TGTGCCAGCAGTCCTGGACAGGACCACTCTGGGGCCAACGTCCTGACTTTC.

There are a few counts of this clonotype. The V and J genes are TRBV9 and TRBJ1-4, with D unclear. This CDR3 spans 15 amino acids. V lost 2 bases and J lost 0, with 8 bases in between. The germline CDR1 and CDR2 sequences are SGDLS and YYNGEE. The chain's CDR3 is CASSVQAATNEKLFF. The CDR3 region has the DNA TGTGCCAGCAGCGTCCAAGCAGCAACTAATGAAAAACTGTTTTTT.

In its sample, this clonotype was seen a few times. The chain has TRBV20-1 and TRBJ2-5; 13 nucleotides align to TRBD2. Unmatched junction bases numbered 13, after V lost 3 bases and J lost 3 bases. The germline V gene encodes CDR1 DFQATT and CDR2 SNEGSKA (reference sequence). This CDR3 comprises 18 residues. In nucleotides, the CDR3 is TGCAGTGCTAGTATCGGGACTAGCGGGGTTACGGGAAAAGAGACCCAGTACTTC. Protein: CSASIGTSGVTGKETQYF.

In this sample, this clonotype turned up many times. The rearrangement joins TRBV7-8 to TRBJ2-3; 11 bases match TRBD1. CDR3 length: 16 amino acids. The V segment lost 2 bases and the J segment 4 bases; nucleotides outside the gene matches: 5. Germline V CDR1 and CDR2: SGHVS, FQNEAQ. CDR3 bases: TGTGCCAGCAGCTTACTAGGACAGGGGGCCGCAGATACGCAGTATTTT. It specifies CASSLLGQGAADTQYF.

The chain carries TRBV28 and TRBJ2-3; 8 positions match TRBD2. Germline trimming cut 2 bases from V and 8 bases from J; bases unmatched to any gene: 6. CDR3 length: 14 residues. The germline CDR1 and CDR2 sequences are MDHEN and SYDVKM. For the CDR3, the DNA is TGTGCCAGCAGTTTAAGACTAGCGATTGGTACGCAGTATTTT. Its translation is CASSLRLAIGTQYF.

Only a few counts were recorded for this clonotype. V is TRBV19 and J is TRBJ2-7, with 9 bases identical to TRBD1. The CDR3 contains 14 residues. From germline, CDR1 is LNHDA and CDR2 SQIVND (reference sequence). Trimming took 7 bases from V and 4 from J; bases not matched to a gene: 8. The CDR3 nucleotides are TGTGCCAGTACCGCGGGGACAGGGTCATACGAGCAGTACTTC. It yields the protein CASTAGTGSYEQYF.

The chain carries TRBV11-2 and TRBJ1-1; D may be TRBD1 (6 bases). Germline CDR1 is SGHAT and CDR2 is FQNNGV. There are 17 residues in the CDR3. Trimming cost V 4 bases and J 4 bases, with 22 bases left between them. CDR3: CASSSSDSALLGTEAFF. CDR3 coding DNA: TGTGCCAGCAGCTCTTCGGACAGCGCCCTTTTGGGCACTGAAGCTTTCTTT.

V is TRBV19 and J is TRBJ2-2; D may be TRBD2 (5 bases). Deletions cut 4 bases from V and 2 bases from J, with 8 bases between. This CDR3 comprises 14 residues. Germline-derived CDR1 and CDR2 are LNHDA and SQIVND (reference sequence). The CDR3 DNA sequence: TGTGCCAGTAGTACGAGCGGTAACACCGGGGAGCTGTTTTTT. It specifies CASSTSGNTGELFF.

This clonotype was seen more than once but under ten times. The V gene is TRBV3-1, the J gene TRBJ2-1, with 8 bases identical to TRBD2. Trimming removed 3 bases from V and 5 bases from J; junction bases left unmatched: 3. The CDR3 runs to 14 residues. CDR1 LGHDT and CDR2 YNNKEL come from the germline V gene (reference sequence). CDR3 nucleotide sequence: TGTGCCAGCAGCCATCGGGGGGGAGACAATGAGCAGTTCTTC. As protein: CASSHRGGDNEQFF.

The chain links TRBV20-1 to TRBJ1-2; D not resolved. CDR1 DFQATT and CDR2 SNEGSKA come from the germline V gene (reference sequence). The V end lost 0 bases, the J end lost 4 bases, and 15 bases lay between the germline ends. The CDR3 has 15 residues. The CDR3: CSAREGTESLYGYTF. The DNA of the CDR3 is TGCAGTGCTAGAGAGGGAACAGAATCTCTCTATGGCTACACCTTC.

The chain has TRBV20-1 and TRBJ2-3; D not certain. The CDR3 runs 11 residues. Germline V gene sequence: CDR1 DFQATT, CDR2 SNEGSKA (reference sequence). Deletions cut 3 bases from V and 4 bases from J, with 5 bases between. The CDR3 DNA reads TGCAGTGCTAGTCCTGCAGATACGCAGTATTTT. Translation gives CSASPADTQYF.

This chain joins TRBV27 and TRBJ2-5; the D gene could be TRBD1 or TRBD2 (5 bases each). The DNA matches TRBJ2-7 better at its end, which makes the J call doubtful. Germline CDR1 and CDR2: MNHEY and SMNVEV (reference sequence). The CDR3 is made up of 15 amino acids. CDR3 residues: CASSQHGTGPYEQYF. CDR3 nucleotide sequence: TGTGCCAGCAGTCAACACGGGACGGGCCCCTACGAGCAGTACTTC.

This clonotype was seen more than once but under ten times. The V and J genes are TRBV29-1 and TRBJ2-3; TRBD2 is a possible D gene (5 bases). Trimming shortened V by 4 bases and J by 4 bases, and 33 bases separated the two germline ends. CDR1 is SQVTM, CDR2 ANQGSEA, per germline. CDR3 size: 20 residues. The CDR3 reads CSVVDEGWGVSPCSPDTQYF. CDR3 in DNA: TGCAGCGTTGTGGACGAAGGGTGGGGAGTCTCCCCTTGTTCCCCAGATACGCAGTATTTT.